The 21 T cell receptor beta chains in this list originate from one sample, sequenced in a study of T-cell memory formation after mild COVID-19. TCRdb re-called the 5' RACE reads with MiXCR, one entry per CDR3 protein. The sample contains some 69,000 distinct CDR3 sequences, approximately 15% of which appear only once. Sequencing used PBMCs or a T cell subset sorted from them (not recorded which). Receptor source: an adult woman who had mild COVID-19 (a few samples of this study predate the infection). Cell type and time point are not known.

This clonotype was found a few times. The chain is built from TRBV9 and TRBJ1-1; 7 bases agree with TRBD1. The CDR3 is made up of 16 amino acids. Germline CDR1 and CDR2: SGDLS and YYNGEE. V lost 0 bases, J lost 0 bases, and 5 bases stayed unmatched. The CDR3, as DNA: TGTGCCAGCAGCGTAGGGTCAGGGGGTATGAACACTGAAGCTTTCTTT. It encodes CASSVGSGGMNTEAFF.

The chain recombines TRBV20-1 with TRBJ2-3, with no clear D. CDR3 length: 15 amino acids. Deletions cut 1 base from V and 0 bases from J, with 11 bases between. Per the germline V gene, CDR1 is DFQATT and CDR2 is SNEGSKA (reference sequence). CDR3 amino acids: CSARVPITSTDTQYF. In nucleotides, the CDR3 is TGCAGTGCTAGAGTTCCGATTACTAGCACAGATACGCAGTATTTT.

This clonotype has more than one count but fewer than ten. This chain connects TRBV20-1 to TRBJ2-7, with no clear D. Germline V gene lookup returns CDR1 DFQATT and CDR2 SNEGSKA (reference sequence). With 5 bases removed from V and 1 base from J, the gap between germline ends came to 12 bases. This CDR3 contains 13 residues. CDR3 loop: CSAWKGSSYEQYF. The CDR3 DNA reads TGCAGTGCTTGGAAAGGGTCTTCCTACGAGCAGTACTTC.

In this sample, this clonotype turned up a few times. The DNA for the CDR3 is TGTGCCAGCAGTCAGACCCCGGGACAGACCCAAGAGACCCAGTACTTC. Encoded protein: CASSQTPGQTQETQYF. The chain has TRBV27 and TRBJ2-5, with TRBD1 identical over 7 bases. Trimming cost V 5 bases and J 1 base; bases outside gene matches: 10. The CDR3 extends over 16 amino acids. Germline V gives CDR1 MNHEY, CDR2 SMNVEV (reference sequence).

This clonotype was recorded at least ten times. The rearrangement uses TRBV29-1 and TRBJ1-2; D is unresolved. The CDR3 loop spans 13 amino acids. CDR1 is SQVTM, CDR2 ANQGSEA, per germline. V lost 7 bases and J 0 bases, leaving 12 bases between the germline ends. The CDR3 region is CSARDPTNYGYTF. The CDR3 DNA reads TGCAGCGCCCGAGACCCTACTAACTATGGCTACACCTTC. The full variable domain, its missing parts supplied by reference TRBV29-1 and TRBJ1-2, is SAVISQKPSRDICQRGTSLTIQCQVDSQVTMMFWYRQQPGQSLTLIATANQGSEATYESGFVIDKFPISRPNLTFSTLTVSNMSPEDSSIYLCSARDPTNYGYTFGSGTRLTVV.

The chain employs TRBV12-3 or TRBV12-4 and TRBJ1-1, with no clear D. V was clipped by 2 bases and J by 4 bases, with 11 bases between them. The CDR3 spans 14 residues. CDR3 sequence: CASSLWRAGTEAFF. CDR3 bases: TGTGCCAGCAGTTTATGGAGGGCAGGCACTGAAGCTTTCTTT.

The chain carries TRBV7-8 and TRBJ2-3, with 12 nucleotides matching TRBD2. With 6 bases clipped from V and 4 bases from J, the junction kept 8 bases outside the gene matches. The CDR3 covers 16 residues. Germline CDR1 reads SGHVS; CDR2 reads FQNEAQ. In DNA form, the CDR3 reads TGTGCCAGCAGTTTACGGACTAGCGGGACCGCAGATACGCAGTATTTT. This codes for CASSLRTSGTADTQYF.

The rearrangement links TRBV7-3 to TRBJ2-1; D unresolved. The CDR3 runs to 13 residues. Germline V gene lookup returns CDR1 SGHTA and CDR2 FQGTGA. The V end was cut by 4 bases, the J end by 5 bases, with 9 bases between. The CDR3 DNA is TGTGCCAGCAGCTCCCCGCCGAACAATGAGCAGTTCTTC. The encoded protein is CASSSPPNNEQFF. The variable domain in full, completed from reference TRBV7-3 and TRBJ2-1, reads GAGVSQTPSNKVTEKGKYVELRCDPISGHTALYWYRQSLGQGPEFLIYFQGTGAADDSGLPNDRFFAVRPEGSVSTLKIQRTERGDSAVYLCASSSPPNNEQFFGPGTRLTVL.

This clonotype has only a few counts. The gene calls are TRBV3-1 and TRBJ2-7, with unresolved D. This CDR3 is built from 14 residues. In germline, CDR1 is LGHDT, CDR2 YNNKEL (reference sequence). Between the trimmed V and J ends, which lost 1 base and 2 bases, there was a span of 9 bases. The CDR3 is CASSQVLVPYEQYF. The CDR3 region has the DNA TGTGCCAGCAGCCAAGTGCTAGTTCCCTACGAGCAGTACTTC.

V gene TRBV4-1 combines with J gene TRBJ2-1; 10 bases are a match to TRBD2. The V gene end was trimmed by 3 bases and the J gene end by 9 bases; junction bases not matched to a gene: 11. From germline, CDR1 is MGHRA and CDR2 YSYEKL. The CDR3 contains 16 residues. The CDR3 coding sequence is TGCGCCAGCAGCCACCCAAGCGGGGGGGCCGGAGGTGAGCAGTTCTTC. Amino acid sequence: CASSHPSGGAGGEQFF.

This clonotype has more than one count but fewer than ten. The rearrangement joins TRBV27 to TRBJ2-3; the match to TRBD2 covers 15 bases. The CDR3 runs to 17 residues. V dropped 5 bases and J dropped 2; count of bases not matched to a gene: 5. Germline V gives CDR1 MNHEY, CDR2 SMNVEV (reference sequence). CDR3 sequence: CASSPRTSGGVTDTQYF. In DNA form, the CDR3 reads TGTGCCAGCAGTCCCAGGACTAGCGGGGGGGTCACAGATACGCAGTATTTT.

The table lists this clonotype with a few counts. This chain connects TRBV2 to TRBJ2-1, with D tentatively TRBD1 or TRBD2 (5 bases each). The CDR3 runs 16 residues. Looked up from germline, CDR1 is SNHLY and CDR2 is FYNNEI. V dropped 0 bases and J dropped 4 bases, with 13 bases sitting between them. CDR3 in amino acids: CASSEAAAWGYNEQFF. CDR3 DNA sequence: TGTGCCAGCAGTGAAGCAGCAGCATGGGGGTACAATGAGCAGTTCTTC.

The chain uses TRBV5-1 and TRBJ2-7; D gene uncertain. The germline V gene has CDR1 SGHRS and CDR2 YFSETQ. Trimming pared 4 bases from V and 1 base from J, leaving 9 bases between. This CDR3 has 13 residues. The CDR3 coding sequence is TGCGCCAGCAGCACCGGGCCTTCCTACGAGCAGTACTTC. It encodes CASSTGPSYEQYF. Full variable domain (outside the CDR3, taken from reference TRBV5-1 and TRBJ2-7): KAGVTQTPRYLIKTRGQQVTLSCSPISGHRSVSWYQQTPGQGLQFLFEYFSETQRNKGNFPGRFSGRQFSNSRSEMNVSTLELGDSALYLCASSTGPSYEQYFGPGTRLTVT.

The V and J genes are TRBV7-6 and TRBJ2-2, with D perhaps being TRBD1 or TRBD2 (6 bases each). V gave up 5 bases and J gave up 0 bases, with 13 bases separating them. In germline, CDR1 is SGHVS, CDR2 FNYEAQ. The CDR3 runs to 16 residues. The CDR3 is CASSGRRGSNTGELFF. DNA for the CDR3: TGTGCCAGCAGCGGCCGGAGGGGGTCGAACACCGGGGAGCTGTTTTTT.

This clonotype was observed a handful of times. The chain is built from TRBV7-3 and TRBJ2-2; the match to TRBD1 covers 10 bases. The CDR3 contains 17 residues. With V trimmed by 5 bases and J by 4 bases, 10 bases remained unmatched. Germline CDR1 SGHTA, CDR2 FQGTGA. In DNA form, the CDR3 reads TGTGCCAGCAGCCCCGGGACAGGGGTAGTTATCACCGGGGAGCTGTTTTTT. Its protein is CASSPGTGVVITGELFF.

This clonotype appeared once. This chain uses TRBV6-5 with TRBJ1-3; D is undetermined. Germline CDR1 MNHEY, CDR2 SVGAGI. There are 15 residues in the CDR3. V lost 5 bases, J lost 0 bases, and 11 bases lay in between. The CDR3 sequence is CASSTKSYSGNTIYF. As DNA, the CDR3 is TGTGCCAGCAGTACTAAGAGCTACTCTGGAAACACCATATATTTT.

The chain uses TRBV5-4 and TRBJ2-2; D might be TRBD1 (6 bases). V lost 5 bases and J lost 6, with 14 bases in between. The CDR3 is made up of 14 amino acids. Germline V gene data show CDR1 as SGHNT and CDR2 as YYREEE (reference sequence). The CDR3 DNA is TGTGCCAGCAGAGAGAGGGGGAGCGCCGGGGAGCTGTTTTTT. Protein sequence: CASRERGSAGELFF.

There are a few counts of this clonotype. The chain carries TRBV5-6 and TRBJ2-1, with TRBD2 matching 11 bases. Germline values: CDR1 SGHDT, CDR2 YYEEEE. After removal of 2 bases from V and 4 bases from J, the junction contained 2 bases not matched to a gene. The CDR3 is made up of 15 amino acids. This CDR3 reads CASSFGTSGYNEQFF. Written as DNA, the CDR3 is TGTGCCAGCAGCTTCGGGACTAGCGGTTACAATGAGCAGTTCTTC.

This clonotype has a handful of counts. This chain joins TRBV20-1 and TRBJ1-2; 7 nucleotides agree with TRBD1. Per germline, CDR1 DFQATT and CDR2 SNEGSKA (reference sequence). The CDR3 runs 12 residues. After removal of 6 bases from V and 9 bases from J, the junction contained 10 bases not matched to a gene. CDR3 nucleotides: TGCAGTGCATTTCTACAGGGGCTACGCTACACCTTC. Protein product: CSAFLQGLRYTF.

The genes are TRBV4-1 and TRBJ2-6, with 8 nucleotides matching TRBD1. CDR1 and CDR2 from the germline V gene are MGHRA and YSYEKL. The CDR3 extends over 17 amino acids. Trimming at V came to 3 bases and at J to 0 bases, leaving 4 bases not matched to a gene. CDR3 sequence (DNA): TGCGCCAGCAGCCATGAGACAGGGGACTCTGGGGCCAACGTCCTGACTTTC. Its protein is CASSHETGDSGANVLTF.

With regard to this clonotype: One end of the junction fails to match germline, which may point to a read error. V and J are TRBV7-8 and TRBJ2-7; 10 bases map to TRBD2. Germline V gene data show CDR1 as SGHVS and CDR2 as FQNEAQ. CDR3 length: 17 amino acids. CDR3 amino acids: CASSLASGGLLSYGQYF. The CDR3 DNA reads as TGTGCCAGCAGCTTAGCTAGCGGGGGGTTACTCTCCTACGGGCAGTACTTC.